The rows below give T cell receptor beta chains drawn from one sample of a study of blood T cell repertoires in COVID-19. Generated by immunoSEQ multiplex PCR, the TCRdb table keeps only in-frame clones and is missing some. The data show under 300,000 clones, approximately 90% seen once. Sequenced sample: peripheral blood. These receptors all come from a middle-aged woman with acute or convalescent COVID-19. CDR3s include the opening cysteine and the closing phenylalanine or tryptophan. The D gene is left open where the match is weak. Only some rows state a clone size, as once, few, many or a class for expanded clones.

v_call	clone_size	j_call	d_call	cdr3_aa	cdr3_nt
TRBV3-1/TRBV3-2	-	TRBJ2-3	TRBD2	CASSQDVKQRGTSTDTQYF	TGTGCCAGCAGCCAAGACGTTAAGCAGCGGGGAACTAGCACAGATACGCAGTATTTT
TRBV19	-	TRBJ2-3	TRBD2	CASSGGYHTDTQYF	TGTGCCAGCAGCGGGGGCTACCACACAGATACGCAGTATTTT
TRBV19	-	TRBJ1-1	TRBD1	CASTPLDRANTEAFF	TGTGCCAGTACCCCCCTGGACAGGGCGAACACTGAAGCTTTCTTT
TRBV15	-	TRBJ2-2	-	CATSRDRGTGELFF	TGTGCCACCAGCAGAGATCGGGGCACCGGGGAGCTGTTTTTT
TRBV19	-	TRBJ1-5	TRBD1	CASSIGTGVEQPQHF	TGTGCCAGTAGTATAGGGACAGGGGTAGAACAGCCCCAGCATTTT
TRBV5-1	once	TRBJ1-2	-	CASSLAQGYYGYTF	TGCGCCAGCAGCTTGGCCCAGGGGTACTATGGCTACACCTTC
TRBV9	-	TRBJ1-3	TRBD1	CASSTTGGPGNTIYF	TGTGCCAGCAGCACCACAGGGGGCCCTGGAAACACCATATATTTT
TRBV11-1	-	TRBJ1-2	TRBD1	CASSSYRGKAYGYTF	TGTGCCAGCAGCTCCTACAGGGGGAAGGCCTATGGCTACACCTTC
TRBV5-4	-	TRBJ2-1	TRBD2	CASRLAGSSYNEQFF	TGTGCCAGCAGACTAGCGGGAAGCTCCTACAATGAGCAGTTCTTC
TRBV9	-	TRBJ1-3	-	CASSPSSGPISHTSYF	TGTGCCAGCAGCCCCTCTTCAGGGCCCATTTCCCACACGTCGTATTTT
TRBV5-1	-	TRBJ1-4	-	CASSLSSTEEKLFF	TGCGCCAGCAGCTTGTCCTCGACAGAGGAAAAACTGTTTTTT
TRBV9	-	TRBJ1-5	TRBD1	CASSVERSGGYQPQHF	TGTGCCAGCAGCGTAGAACGATCAGGGGGATATCAGCCCCAGCATTTT
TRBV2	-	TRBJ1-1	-	CASRLNRETEAFF	TGTGCCAGCAGGTTGAATCGGGAAACTGAAGCTTTCTTT
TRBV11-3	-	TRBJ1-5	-	CASILIRDRRSGGNQPQHF	TGTGCCAGCATTTTAATTAGGGACCGAAGGTCAGGGGGCAATCAGCCCCAGCATTTT
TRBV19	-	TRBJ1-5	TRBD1	CASRQGKPQHF	TGTGCCAGTCGACAGGGGAAGCCCCAGCATTTT
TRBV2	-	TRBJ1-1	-	CARQGWNTEAFF	TGTGCCAGACAGGGATGGAACACTGAAGCTTTCTTT
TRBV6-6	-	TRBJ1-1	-	CASNMNTEAFF	TGTGCCAGCAATATGAACACTGAAGCTTTCTTT
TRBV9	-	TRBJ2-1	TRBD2	CASSSSGGAREQFF	TGTGCCAGCAGCTCAAGCGGGGGGGCCCGTGAGCAGTTCTTC
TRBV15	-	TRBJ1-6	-	CALLYSLPRTQNSPLHF	TGTGCCCTTCTTTACTCACTACCCCGGACACAGAATTCACCCCTCCACTTT
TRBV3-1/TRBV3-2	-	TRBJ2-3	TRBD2	CASSQTSGKDTQYF	TGTGCCAGCAGCCAGACTAGCGGAAAAGATACGCAGTATTTT
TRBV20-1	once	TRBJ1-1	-	CSASRGEAFF	TGCAGTGCCAGTCGCGGTGAAGCTTTCTTT
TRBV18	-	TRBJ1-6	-	CASSPGRVDNSPLHF	TGTGCCAGCTCACCGGGCAGGGTCGATAATTCACCCCTCCACTTT
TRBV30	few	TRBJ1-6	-	CAWSVSDNSPLHF	TGTGCCTGGAGCGTTTCAGATAATTCACCCCTCCACTTT
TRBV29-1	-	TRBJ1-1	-	CSLSGGRNTEAFF	TGCAGCCTTTCCGGCGGTAGGAACACTGAAGCTTTCTTT
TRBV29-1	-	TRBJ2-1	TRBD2	CSVEGLAAYNEQFF	TGCAGCGTTGAAGGGCTAGCGGCTTACAATGAGCAGTTCTTC
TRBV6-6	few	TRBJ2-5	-	CASSPGGETQYF	TGTGCCAGCTCGCCTGGCGGAGAGACCCAGTACTTC
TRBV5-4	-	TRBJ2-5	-	CASSFGQSPGETQYF	TGTGCCAGCAGCTTTGGACAGTCTCCGGGAGAGACCCAGTACTTC
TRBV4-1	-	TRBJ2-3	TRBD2	CASSQDMTSGAITDTQYF	TGCGCCAGCAGCCAAGATATGACTAGCGGGGCCATCACAGATACGCAGTATTTT
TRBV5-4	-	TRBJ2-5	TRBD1	CASSLRAGGQETQYF	TGTGCCAGCAGCTTGCGGGCAGGGGGTCAAGAGACCCAGTACTTC
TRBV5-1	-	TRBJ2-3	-	CASSVRGDTQYF	TGCGCCAGCAGCGTCAGGGGAGATACGCAGTATTTT
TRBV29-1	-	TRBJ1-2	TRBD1	CSVAGQGALSFRYGYTF	TGCAGCGTGGCGGGACAGGGGGCTTTGTCGTTTCGCTATGGCTACACCTTC
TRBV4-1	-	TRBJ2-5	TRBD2	CASSQGLAGVETQYF	TGCGCCAGCAGCCAGGGACTAGCGGGGGTGGAGACCCAGTACTTC
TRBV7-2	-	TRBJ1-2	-	CASSLRQSGDGYTF	TGTGCCAGCAGCCTAAGACAATCGGGGGATGGCTACACCTTC
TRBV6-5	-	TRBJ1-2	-	CATAPGLNYGYTF	TGTGCCACCGCCCCGGGGTTGAACTATGGCTACACCTTC
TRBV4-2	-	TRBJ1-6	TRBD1	CASSLRTGGAIGSNSPLHF	TGTGCCAGCAGCCTCCGGACAGGGGGCGCTATAGGTAGTAATTCACCCCTCCACTTT
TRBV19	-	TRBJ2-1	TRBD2	CASGGGGLHNEQFF	TGTGCCAGTGGGGGCGGGGGGCTTCACAATGAGCAGTTCTTC
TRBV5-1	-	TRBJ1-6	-	CASRQQGIDNSPLHF	TGCGCCAGCAGACAGCAGGGGATAGATAATTCACCCCTCCACTTT
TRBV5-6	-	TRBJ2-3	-	CASSLEGTAQYF	TGTGCCAGCAGCTTGGAAGGGACTGCGCAGTATTTT
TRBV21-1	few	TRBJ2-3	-	CASTPGRGQECDTQYF	TGTGCCAGCACTCCGGGTAGGGGACAGGAATGTGATACGCAGTATTTT
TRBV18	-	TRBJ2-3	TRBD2	CASSGTSGNEQYF	TGTGCCAGCTCAGGGACTAGCGGGAATGAGCAGTATTTT
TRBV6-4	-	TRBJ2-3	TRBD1	CASSVVPGGEDTQYF	TGTGCCAGCAGTGTCGTGCCAGGGGGCGAAGATACGCAGTATTTT
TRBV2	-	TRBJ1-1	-	CASSWGGDTEAFF	TGTGCCAGCAGCTGGGGAGGGGACACTGAAGCTTTCTTT
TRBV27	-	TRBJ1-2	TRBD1	CASRLRQGGDGYTF	TGTGCCAGCAGACTTCGACAGGGGGGGGATGGCTACACCTTC
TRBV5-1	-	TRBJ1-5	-	CASSLDNHSNQPQHF	TGCGCCAGCAGCTTGGACAACCATAGCAATCAGCCCCAGCATTTT
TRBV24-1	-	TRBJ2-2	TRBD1	CATSDRDRNTGELFF	TGTGCCACCAGTGACCGGGACAGGAACACCGGGGAGCTGTTTTTT
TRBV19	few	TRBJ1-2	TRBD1	CASSNRGGNYGYTF	TGTGCCAGTAGCAACAGGGGCGGCAACTATGGCTACACCTTC
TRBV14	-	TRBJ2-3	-	CASSPRQVGRTDTQYF	TGTGCCAGCAGCCCAAGACAGGTTGGTCGCACAGATACGCAGTATTTT
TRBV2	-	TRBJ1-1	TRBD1	CASTRQGLNTEAFF	TGTGCCAGCACCCGACAGGGACTGAACACTGAAGCTTTCTTT
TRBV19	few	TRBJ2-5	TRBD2	CASSHGLAGGPGETQYF	TGTGCCAGTAGTCATGGACTAGCGGGGGGGCCAGGGGAGACCCAGTACTTC
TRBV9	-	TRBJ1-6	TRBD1	CASSVDVTGNSPLHF	TGTGCCAGCAGCGTAGATGTGACAGGGAATTCACCCCTCCACTTT
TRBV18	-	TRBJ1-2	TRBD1	CASSLQPGQGVEGYTF	TGTGCCAGCTCCCTACAACCGGGACAGGGAGTAGAGGGCTACACCTTC
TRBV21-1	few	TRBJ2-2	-	CASSNYAGIGSGELFF	TGTGCCAGCAGCAATTACGCTGGGATCGGGAGCGGGGAGCTGTTTTTT
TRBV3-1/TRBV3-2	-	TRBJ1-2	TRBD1	CASSQESYRGYYGYTF	TGTGCCAGCAGCCAAGAGTCATACAGGGGGTACTATGGCTACACCTTC
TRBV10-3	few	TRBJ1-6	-	CAIRGHGDNSPLHF	TGTGCCATCAGGGGACACGGAGATAATTCACCCCTCCACTTT
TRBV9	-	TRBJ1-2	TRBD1	CASSLRDRANYGYTF	TGTGCCAGCAGCCTCCGGGACAGAGCTAACTATGGCTACACCTTC
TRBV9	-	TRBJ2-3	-	CASSLRTSQDTQYF	TGTGCCAGCAGCCTTCGGACAAGTCAAGATACGCAGTATTTT